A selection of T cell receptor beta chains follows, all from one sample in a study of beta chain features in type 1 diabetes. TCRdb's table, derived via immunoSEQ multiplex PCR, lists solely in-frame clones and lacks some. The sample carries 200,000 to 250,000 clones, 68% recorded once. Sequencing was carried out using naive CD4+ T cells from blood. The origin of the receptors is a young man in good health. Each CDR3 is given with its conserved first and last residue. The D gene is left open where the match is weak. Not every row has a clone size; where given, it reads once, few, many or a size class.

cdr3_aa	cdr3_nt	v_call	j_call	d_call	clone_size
CASSSGGGLHNEQFF	TGCGCCAGCAGCTCAGGCGGGGGATTGCACAATGAGCAGTTCTTC	TRBV5-1	TRBJ2-1	TRBD2	once
CASSSVSRLGYEQYF	TGTGCCAGCAGTTCGGTGAGCCGCCTGGGGTACGAGCAGTACTTC	TRBV28	TRBJ2-7	NA	NA
CAWSVRFNEQFF	TGTGCCTGGAGTGTACGATTTAATGAGCAGTTCTTC	TRBV30	TRBJ2-1	NA	few
CAWSFGTGATEAFF	TGTGCCTGGAGTTTCGGGACAGGGGCCACTGAAGCTTTCTTT	TRBV30	TRBJ1-1	TRBD1	NA
CASSLGLAGEQFF	TGTGCCAGCAGCTTGGGACTAGCGGGAGAGCAGTTCTTC	TRBV11-2	TRBJ2-1	TRBD2	NA
CASSPGTSGARETQYF	TGTGCCAGCAGCCCCGGGACTAGCGGGGCCCGAGAGACCCAGTACTTC	TRBV5-4	TRBJ2-5	TRBD2	once
CASSLNTPNIQYF	TGTGCCAGCAGCTTGAACACCCCAAACATTCAGTACTTC	TRBV5-6	TRBJ2-4	NA	NA
CSVASSVANTEAFF	TGCAGCGTTGCATCTTCGGTCGCGAACACTGAAGCTTTCTTT	TRBV29-1	TRBJ1-1	NA	NA
CAWSPPPGINQPQHF	TGTGCCTGGAGTCCGCCTCCGGGGATCAATCAGCCCCAGCATTTT	TRBV30	TRBJ1-5	NA	few
CASSKPGTDSYEQYF	TGTGCCAGCAGCAAACCCGGGACTGATTCCTACGAGCAGTACTTC	TRBV5-4	TRBJ2-7	NA	NA
CASRSWDSPSGEQYF	TGTGCCAGCAGGAGCTGGGACAGTCCTTCAGGGGAGCAGTACTTC	TRBV7-8	TRBJ2-7	TRBD1	NA
CAWSVGLAGGVEQFF	TGTGCCTGGAGTGTGGGACTAGCGGGAGGGGTTGAGCAGTTCTTC	TRBV30	TRBJ2-1	TRBD2	NA
CASMKQGYEQYF	TGTGCCAGCATGAAACAGGGATACGAGCAGTACTTC	TRBV25-1	TRBJ2-7	NA	NA
CSAASTDTQYF	TGCAGTGCAGCTAGCACAGATACGCAGTATTTT	TRBV20-1	TRBJ2-3	NA	NA
CASSSGATSGSTDTQYF	TGTGCCAGCAGTTCTGGAGCTACCTCAGGTAGCACAGATACGCAGTATTTT	TRBV5-4	TRBJ2-3	NA	few
CSAGDNNEQFF	TGCAGTGCTGGGGACAACAATGAGCAGTTCTTC	TRBV20-1	TRBJ2-1	NA	few
CASSQTSGSYEQYF	TGTGCCAGCAGCCAGACTAGCGGGAGTTACGAGCAGTACTTC	TRBV7-2	TRBJ2-7	TRBD2	NA
CASSQVPAGGETQYF	TGCGCCAGCAGCCAAGTTCCAGCGGGGGGAGAGACCCAGTACTTC	TRBV4-1	TRBJ2-5	TRBD2	NA
CASSPGRNTGELFF	TGTGCCAGCTCACCTGGTCGTAACACCGGGGAGCTGTTTTTT	TRBV18	TRBJ2-2	NA	NA
CAISPQESYEQYF	TGTGCCATCAGTCCTCAGGAATCCTACGAGCAGTACTTC	TRBV10-3	TRBJ2-7	NA	NA
CSVRFEYEQYF	TGCAGCGTTCGATTTGAATACGAGCAGTACTTC	TRBV29-1	TRBJ2-7	NA	NA
CSVDGTSGAHSYNEQFF	TGCAGCGTCGACGGGACTAGCGGGGCACACTCCTACAATGAGCAGTTCTTC	TRBV29-1	TRBJ2-1	TRBD2	NA